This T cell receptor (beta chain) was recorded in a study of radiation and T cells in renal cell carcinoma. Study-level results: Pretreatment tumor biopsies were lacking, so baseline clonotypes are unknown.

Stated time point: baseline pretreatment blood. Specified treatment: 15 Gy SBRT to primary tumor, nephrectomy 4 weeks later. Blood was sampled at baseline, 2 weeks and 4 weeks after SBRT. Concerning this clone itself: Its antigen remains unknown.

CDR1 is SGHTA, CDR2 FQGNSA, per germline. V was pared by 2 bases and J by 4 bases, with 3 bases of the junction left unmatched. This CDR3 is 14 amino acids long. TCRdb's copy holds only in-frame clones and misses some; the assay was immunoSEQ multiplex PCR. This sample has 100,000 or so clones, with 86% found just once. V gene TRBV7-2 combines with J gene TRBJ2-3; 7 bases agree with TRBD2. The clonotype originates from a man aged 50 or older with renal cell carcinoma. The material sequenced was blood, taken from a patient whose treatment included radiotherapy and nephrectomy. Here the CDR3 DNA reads TGTGCCAGCAGCTTAACTAGCGCCTCAGATACGCAGTATTTT. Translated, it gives CASSLTSASDTQYF.